These 27 T cell receptor beta chains were sequenced from one sample in a study of OX40 agonist ivuxolimab in advanced cancers. Some clones are missing from TCRdb's copy, which holds only in-frame ones; the method was immunoSEQ multiplex PCR. The sample contains tens of thousands of clones, 65% to 85% of which appear only once. This sample comprised CD4+ or CD8+ T cells sorted from blood, obtained in a trial of the OX40 agonist ivuxolimab. Receptors were obtained from an adult with an advanced solid tumor such as melanoma, head and neck, liver or kidney cancer.

This rearrangement joins TRBV7-3 to TRBJ2-7, with D uncertain. The V end lost 2 bases, the J end lost 1 base, and 9 bases lay between the germline ends. Germline CDR1 SGHTA, CDR2 FQGTGA. This CDR3 has 14 amino acids. CDR3 sequence reads: CASSLVAGSYEQYF. The CDR3 bases are TGTGCCAGCAGCTTAGTAGCTGGGTCCTACGAGCAGTACTTC.

The chain is built from TRBV6-1 and TRBJ2-7; D remains unclear. This CDR3 has 13 amino acids. V was clipped by 8 bases and J by 4 bases, with 15 bases between them. Germline V gives CDR1 MNHNS, CDR2 SASEGT. CDR3 sequence reads: CASVMEPVYEQYF. The CDR3 DNA follows: TGTGCCAGCGTTATGGAACCGGTGTACGAGCAGTACTTC.

This clone was detected a few times. The genes are TRBV6-1 and TRBJ2-7; 7 positions match TRBD1. Germline values: CDR1 MNHNS, CDR2 SASEGT. V gave up 2 bases and J gave up 0 bases; unmatched junction bases: 4. The length of the CDR3 is 15 residues. Here the CDR3 DNA reads TGTGCCAGCAGTGAATTACAGGGGATCTCCTACGAGCAGTACTTC. Residues: CASSELQGISYEQYF.

The J gene is TRBJ1-2, the V gene TRBV7-9; no clear D gene. Germline V gene lookup returns CDR1 SEHNR and CDR2 FQNEAQ (reference sequence). This CDR3 comprises 12 residues. V was clipped by 6 bases and J by 3 bases, with 8 bases between them. Here the CDR3 reads CASSQDDYGYTF. In DNA form, the CDR3 reads TGTGCCAGCAGTCAAGATGACTATGGCTACACCTTC.

The J gene is TRBJ1-1, the V gene TRBV7-9; D gene unclear. The CDR3 has 15 residues. V was cut by 1 base and J by 0 bases, with 9 bases left in between. Germline-derived CDR1 and CDR2 are SEHNR and FQNEAQ (reference sequence). The chain's CDR3 is CASSLVAQMNTEAFF. In nucleotides, the CDR3 is TGTGCCAGCAGCTTAGTGGCACAAATGAACACTGAAGCTTTCTTT.

A single count supports this clone. V is TRBV5-4 and J is TRBJ2-5, with D perhaps matching TRBD2 (6 bases). V gave up 4 bases and J gave up 5 bases, with 18 bases separating them. The CDR3 loop spans 15 amino acids. Germline V gives CDR1 SGHNT, CDR2 YYREEE (reference sequence). Written as DNA, the CDR3 is TGTGCCAGCAGCGACCGGGGAGGATTTGGGGAGACCCAGTACTTC. It specifies CASSDRGGFGETQYF.

The V call is TRBV11-1, the J call TRBJ2-1; tentatively, D is TRBD1 (5 bases). The CDR3 covers 17 residues. The V end was cut by 5 bases, the J end by 6 bases, with 23 bases between. Germline V lookup: CDR1 SGHAT, CDR2 FQDESV (reference sequence). In DNA form, the CDR3 reads TGTGCCAGCAGCAAATCGACAGTTCCTAGTACCTTCAATGAGCAGTTCTTC. This translates into CASSKSTVPSTFNEQFF.

This clone was observed a handful of times. The rearrangement links TRBV15 to TRBJ1-5, with D possibly matching TRBD1 (5 bases). Between the trimmed V and J ends, which lost 4 bases and 2 bases, there was a span of 9 bases. CDR3 length: 14 residues. Germline CDR1 and CDR2: LNHNV and YYDKDF (reference sequence). The CDR3: CATSIFRGNQPQHF. CDR3 bases: TGTGCCACCAGCATATTCAGGGGCAATCAGCCCCAGCATTTT.

The chain joins TRBV7-2 to TRBJ2-3; D is unresolved. The ends were cut back, 5 bases at V and 1 base at J, with 1 base in the middle. From germline, CDR1 is SGHTA and CDR2 FQGNSA. This CDR3 is built from 11 residues. CDR3 amino acids: CASSRTDTQYF. The CDR3 region has the DNA TGTGCCAGCAGCCGCACAGATACGCAGTATTTT.

The chain employs TRBV7-8 and TRBJ1-4, with D perhaps matching TRBD1 (6 bases). The CDR3 has 15 amino acids. The germline gives CDR1 SGHVS, CDR2 FQNEAQ. V was cut by 6 bases and J by 0 bases, with 11 bases left in between. The CDR3 loop is CASRWDTATNEKLFF. As DNA, the CDR3 is TGTGCCAGCAGATGGGACACTGCAACTAATGAAAAACTGTTTTTT.

The rearrangement uses TRBV19 and TRBJ1-2; 7 bases are shared with TRBD1. Germline V CDR1 and CDR2: LNHDA, SQIVND (reference sequence). The CDR3 runs 14 residues. The ends lost 8 bases at V and 6 bases at J; junction bases unmatched: 12. CDR3 in amino acids: CASGRDSHMNGYTF. CDR3 coding DNA: TGTGCCAGTGGCCGGGACAGCCATATGAATGGCTACACCTTC.

This clone was seen more than once but under ten times. The CDR3 coding sequence is TGTGCCAGCAGCTTTGGCCTTGGTCGCGAGCAGTTCTTC. This sequence encodes CASSFGLGREQFF. This chain joins TRBV5-6 and TRBJ2-1; D is undetermined. There are 13 residues in the CDR3. Trimming left V 2 bases short and J 10 bases short, with 13 bases between. Germline CDR1 SGHDT, CDR2 YYEEEE. Full variable domain (remainder filled in from reference TRBV5-6 and TRBJ2-1): DAGVTQSPTHLIKTRGQQVTLRCSPKSGHDTVSWYQQALGQGPQFIFQYYEEEERQRGNFPDRFSGHQFPNYSSELNVNALLLGDSALYLCASSFGLGREQFFGPGTRLTVL.

This chain joins TRBV6-1 and TRBJ2-7; TRBD1 matches at 9 bases. After removal of 6 bases from V and 1 base from J, the junction contained 7 bases not matched to a gene. This CDR3 is 15 amino acids long. Germline V lookup: CDR1 MNHNS, CDR2 SASEGT. CDR3 region: CASRPRDRGSYEQYF. The CDR3 nucleotides are TGTGCCAGCAGGCCGCGAGACAGGGGGTCCTACGAGCAGTACTTC.

This clone was seen a handful of times. V gene TRBV10-1 combines with J gene TRBJ2-2, with 9 bases matching TRBD2. J gave up 4 bases and V 3 bases, and 3 bases lay outside the gene matches. CDR3 length: 15 amino acids. CDR1 is WNHNN, CDR2 SYGVQD, per germline (reference sequence). CDR3 nucleotides: TGCGCCAGCAGTGATAGCGGGAGTGGCACCGGGGAGCTGTTTTTT. Protein sequence: CASSDSGSGTGELFF.

The V and J genes are TRBV10-2 and TRBJ2-7; the match to TRBD2 covers 8 bases. CDR3 length: 13 residues. Trimming took 2 bases from V and 4 from J; bases not matched to a gene: 1. Germline-derived CDR1 and CDR2 are WSHSY and SAAADI. The CDR3 loop is CASSEREGYEQYF. In DNA, the CDR3 is TGCGCCAGCAGTGAGCGGGAGGGGTACGAGCAGTACTTC.

The CDR3 protein is CASSSDPDTQYF. The CDR3 DNA reads TGTGCCAGCAGCTCCGATCCAGATACGCAGTATTTT. The chain couples TRBV11-2 to TRBJ2-3, with D uncertain. Germline V gene sequence: CDR1 SGHAT, CDR2 FQNNGV. This CDR3 is built from 12 residues. V was cut by 4 bases and J by 4 bases, with 6 bases left in between.

The chain links TRBV10-3 to TRBJ2-1, with D possibly called TRBD1 or TRBD2 (5 bases each). Trimming shortened V by 11 bases and J by 3 bases, and 14 bases separated the two germline ends. Germline CDR1 reads ENHRY; CDR2 reads SYGVKD. CDR3 length equals 13 residues. In nucleotides, the CDR3 is TGTGCCTCCCAGGGTGAGGGCTACAATGAGCAGTTCTTC. It yields the protein CASQGEGYNEQFF.

The chain employs TRBV5-4 and TRBJ2-5, with D possibly TRBD2 on 6 matching bases. The CDR3 contains 13 residues. Germline V lookup: CDR1 SGHNT, CDR2 YYREEE (reference sequence). V dropped 4 bases and J dropped 11 bases, with 18 bases sitting between them. The CDR3 coding sequence is TGTGCCAGCAGCCTCTCGGGACTCTGGGAGCAGTACTTC. It translates to CASSLSGLWEQYF.

The V and J genes are TRBV6-5 and TRBJ1-4; TRBD1 matches at 8 bases. The V gene end was trimmed by 4 bases and the J gene end by 3 bases; junction bases not matched to a gene: 7. CDR1 is MNHEY and CDR2 is SVGAGI in the germline V gene. The CDR3 covers 16 residues. This CDR3 reads CASSSGQGGSNEKLFF. The DNA for the CDR3 is TGTGCCAGCAGTTCCGGACAGGGTGGGTCTAATGAAAAACTGTTTTTT.

Here the CDR3 reads CASSVGGRGETQYF. The CDR3 region has the DNA TGTGCCAGCAGCGTAGGGGGTAGAGGAGAGACCCAGTACTTC. The genes are TRBV9 and TRBJ2-5; D is uncertain. Deletions cut 0 bases from V and 4 bases from J, with 10 bases between. The CDR3 is made up of 14 amino acids. Germline CDR1 reads SGDLS; CDR2 reads YYNGEE.

This sequence joins TRBV4-1 and TRBJ1-3; maybe TRBD1 (5 bases). Trimming removed 0 bases from V and 0 bases from J, with 15 bases in between. This CDR3 is built from 18 residues. The germline V gene encodes CDR1 MGHRA and CDR2 YSYEKL. CDR3 nucleotides: TGCGCCAGCAGCCAAGATACAGACAGACTGAACTCTGGAAACACCATATATTTT. Protein product: CASSQDTDRLNSGNTIYF.

This clone occurred once. This chain joins TRBV5-5 and TRBJ2-1; D ambiguous. Germline-derived CDR1 and CDR2 are SGHKS and YYEKEE (reference sequence). There are 12 residues in the CDR3. V was trimmed by 4 bases and J by 6 bases, leaving 8 bases between them. The CDR3 sequence: CASSPRSNEQFF. DNA of the CDR3: TGTGCCAGCAGCCCCCGGTCCAATGAGCAGTTCTTC. Full variable domain (missing parts from reference TRBV5-5 and TRBJ2-1): DAGVTQSPTHLIKTRGQQVTLRCSPISGHKSVSWYQQVLGQGPQFIFQYYEKEERGRGNFPDRFSARQFPNYSSELNVNALLLGDSALYLCASSPRSNEQFFGPGTRLTVL.

This clone was seen only once. V and J are TRBV6-1 and TRBJ2-3; the match to TRBD2 covers 9 bases. This CDR3 is built from 16 residues. J was trimmed by 3 bases and V by 2 bases; bases with no gene match: 6. Germline-derived CDR1 and CDR2 are MNHNS and SASEGT. CDR3 sequence: CASSETQAGGTDTQYF. The CDR3 coding sequence is TGTGCCAGCAGTGAAACACAAGCGGGGGGAACAGATACGCAGTATTTT.

This chain uses TRBV11-1 with TRBJ2-5; TRBD1 is a possible D gene (6 bases). Matching the DNA end better, TRBJ2-7 makes the J call doubtful. This CDR3 contains 11 residues. Germline V gene sequence: CDR1 SGHAT, CDR2 FQDESV (reference sequence). CDR3: CASGRGNEQYF. CDR3 bases: TGTGCCAGCGGCAGGGGCAACGAGCAGTACTTC.

CDR3 DNA: TGTGCCAGCAGCTTAGCAGCAGAGACCAGGGGCTACACCTTC. It yields the protein CASSLAAETRGYTF. V usage is TRBV7-3 and J usage is TRBJ1-2; D gene uncertain. The V and J ends lost 2 bases and 8 bases respectively, with 15 bases between them. Germline loops: CDR1 SGHTA, CDR2 FQGTGA. The CDR3 sequence is 14 residues long.

This clone turned up a few times. CDR3 protein: CASSGGTGGYYGYTF. CDR3 DNA sequence: TGTGCCAGCAGCGGAGGGACAGGGGGCTACTATGGCTACACCTTC. This chain links TRBV9 with TRBJ1-2; TRBD1 matches 12 bases. Trimming at V came to 3 bases and at J to 3 bases, leaving 3 bases not matched to a gene. The V gene's germline CDR1 is SGDLS and CDR2 YYNGEE. The CDR3 runs 15 residues.

V usage is TRBV6-1 and J usage is TRBJ2-2; no reliable D call. Looked up from germline, CDR1 is MNHNS and CDR2 is SASEGT. The CDR3 spans 13 residues. Trimming took 7 bases from V and 1 from J, leaving 7 bases between them. The CDR3 loop is CASNLGNTGELFF. The CDR3 DNA reads TGTGCCAGCAATCTGGGGAACACCGGGGAGCTGTTTTTT.